Listed here are 31 T cell receptor beta chains from one sample, sequenced in a study of T cell repertoires in cytomegalovirus infection. Antigens for these TCRs are unknown. TCRdb called the reads again in MiXCR, with one record for every CDR3 protein. The sample holds about 900,000 distinct CDR3 sequences, around a third seen once. This material consisted of cultured CD8+ T cells from PBMCs, taken from culture after CMV antigen stimulation. The receptors shown here come from a human donor in good health (CMV status not recorded). Some clones in this sample may be carry-over from other donors' samples.

V and J are TRBV5-4 and TRBJ2-1; 7 bases line up with TRBD2. The germline V gene encodes CDR1 SGHNT and CDR2 YYREEE (reference sequence). J gave up 4 bases and V 4 bases, and 8 bases lay outside the gene matches. CDR3 size: 15 residues. CDR3 region: CASSLERRGYNEQFF. For the CDR3, the DNA is TGTGCCAGCAGCCTCGAGAGGCGGGGGTACAATGAGCAGTTCTTC.

V and J are TRBV19 and TRBJ2-3, with D perhaps TRBD1 or TRBD2 (7 bases each). Per germline, CDR1 LNHDA and CDR2 SQIVND (reference sequence). V lost 4 bases and J 6 bases, leaving 23 bases between the germline ends. This CDR3 spans 17 amino acids. CDR3 sequence: CASSKGAGTKRLDTQYF. The DNA for the CDR3 is TGTGCCAGTAGTAAGGGGGCCGGGACTAAAAGACTGGATACGCAGTATTTT.

This chain uses TRBV19 with TRBJ1-5; D perhaps matches TRBD1 (5 bases). CDR3 length: 14 residues. The V and J ends lost 5 bases and 10 bases respectively, with 18 bases between them. In germline, CDR1 is LNHDA, CDR2 SQIVND (reference sequence). CDR3 amino acids: CASSARDGRPPQHF. The CDR3 DNA follows: TGTGCCAGTAGTGCCCGGGACGGACGGCCCCCCCAGCATTTT.

The J gene is TRBJ2-2, the V gene TRBV9, with 7 positions matching TRBD2. V shed 2 bases, J shed 0 bases, and the junction held 4 bases outside the gene matches. The CDR3 runs to 16 residues. Per the germline V gene, CDR1 is SGDLS and CDR2 is YYNGEE. The CDR3 protein is CASSVPSGTNTGELFF. The CDR3, as DNA: TGTGCCAGCAGCGTGCCTAGCGGTACGAACACCGGGGAGCTGTTTTTT.

This clonotype has a count of ten or more. The chain has TRBV7-9 and TRBJ1-1; D is uncertain. The CDR3 is made up of 15 amino acids. Trimming left V 1 base short and J 1 base short, with 10 bases between. Looked up from germline, CDR1 is SEHNR and CDR2 is FQNEAQ (reference sequence). Here the CDR3 reads CASSLGSRENTEAFF. The CDR3 DNA follows: TGTGCCAGCAGCTTAGGTAGTAGGGAGAACACTGAAGCTTTCTTT.

The chain recombines TRBV15 with TRBJ1-6; tentatively, D is TRBD1 (5 bases). Germline V gene sequence: CDR1 LNHNV, CDR2 YYDKDF (reference sequence). V dropped 5 bases and J dropped 8 bases, with 16 bases sitting between them. This CDR3 comprises 15 residues. The DNA of the CDR3 is TGTGCCACCAGCGGACCGGGACCATTGGATTCACCCCTCCACTTT. It codes for CATSGPGPLDSPLHF.

The chain combines TRBV7-9 with TRBJ1-5, with 11 positions matching TRBD1. V was clipped by 3 bases and J by 9 bases; unmatched bases: 10. CDR1 is SEHNR, CDR2 FQNEAQ, per germline (reference sequence). The CDR3 sequence is 16 residues long. The CDR3 coding sequence is TGTGCCAGCAGCTTTGAAGGACAGGGGGCAGGTTGGCCCCAGCATTTT. Its protein is CASSFEGQGAGWPQHF.

This clonotype was counted between two and nine times. The chain is built from TRBV7-2 and TRBJ2-3; 11 bases are a match to TRBD2. The junction had 9 bases not matched to a gene; V was cut back by 3 bases and J by 4 bases. CDR3 length equals 17 residues. Germline V gene data show CDR1 as SGHTA and CDR2 as FQGNSA. The CDR3 sequence: CASSFPSSGGIPDTQYF. CDR3 in DNA: TGTGCCAGCAGCTTCCCCTCTAGCGGGGGGATTCCAGATACGCAGTATTTT.

This clonotype was observed a few times. This chain links TRBV20-1 with TRBJ1-2; 12 bases are shared with TRBD1. Trimming at V came to 6 bases and at J to 8 bases, leaving 4 bases not matched to a gene. CDR3 length: 12 residues. The germline V gene encodes CDR1 DFQATT and CDR2 SNEGSKA (reference sequence). The CDR3 coding sequence is TGCAGTGCAGGGACAGGGGGCCAGGGCTACACCTTC. Translation: CSAGTGGQGYTF.

J is TRBJ2-1 and V is TRBV20-1; 7 nucleotides line up with TRBD1. V was clipped by 2 bases and J by 5 bases; unmatched bases: 3. Germline V lookup: CDR1 DFQATT, CDR2 SNEGSKA (reference sequence). The CDR3 covers 13 residues. CDR3 in DNA: TGCAGTGCTAGATGGACAGGTCACAATGAGCAGTTCTTC. Its protein is CSARWTGHNEQFF.

V and J are TRBV6-1 and TRBJ1-4; no reliable D call. Germline CDR1 reads MNHNS; CDR2 reads SASEGT. V was pared by 1 base and J by 6 bases, with 12 bases between. This CDR3 has 15 amino acids. CDR3 coding DNA: TGTGCCAGCAGTGAAGGCGAGTTAACGGATGAAAAACTGTTTTTT. Protein: CASSEGELTDEKLFF.

The CDR3 here is CASSFPVRNTEAFF. DNA of the CDR3: TGTGCCAGCAGTTTCCCAGTGAGGAACACTGAAGCTTTCTTT. The chain carries TRBV28 and TRBJ1-1; D is uncertain. Trimming removed 3 bases at V and 1 base at J, with 9 bases between. CDR3 length: 14 amino acids. CDR1 is MDHEN, CDR2 SYDVKM, per germline.

CDR3 sequence: CATSRGSGGNQPQHF. The CDR3 DNA reads TGTGCCACCAGCAGAGGTTCCGGGGGCAATCAGCCCCAGCATTTT. This chain joins TRBV15 and TRBJ1-5, with unresolved D. From germline, CDR1 is LNHNV and CDR2 YYDKDF (reference sequence). The CDR3 is made up of 15 amino acids. Trimming shortened V by 1 base and J by 2 bases, and 9 bases separated the two germline ends.

As regards this clonotype: One junction end disagrees with the germline gene, perhaps due to a read error. The V gene is TRBV7-4, the J gene TRBJ2-3, with D possibly matching TRBD1 (5 bases). The CDR3 consists of 12 residues. From germline, CDR1 is SGHVT and CDR2 SQSDAQ. CDR3 protein: CANSVGVDTQYF. The CDR3 nucleotides read TGTGCCAACAGCGTAGGGGTGGATACGCAGTATTTT.

This clonotype was seen repeatedly, ten times or more. The chain carries TRBV10-2 and TRBJ1-4; the D is unclear. The V and J ends lost 0 bases and 0 bases respectively, with 5 bases between them. There are 15 residues in the CDR3. From germline, CDR1 is WSHSY and CDR2 SAAADI. The CDR3 DNA follows: TGCGCCAGCAGTGAGTCAAGGGCAACTAATGAAAAACTGTTTTTT. Translated: CASSESRATNEKLFF.

The V and J genes are TRBV19 and TRBJ1-5; D is undetermined. CDR3 length: 14 residues. Germline CDR1 is LNHDA and CDR2 is SQIVND (reference sequence). V was pared by 5 bases and J by 1 base, with 9 bases between. CDR3 in DNA: TGTGCCAGTAGTGTCAGTATAAGCAATCAGCCCCAGCATTTT. Translating gives CASSVSISNQPQHF.

This clonotype was observed a handful of times. This chain links TRBV9 with TRBJ2-2, with D perhaps TRBD2 (5 bases). Per the germline V gene, CDR1 is SGDLS and CDR2 is YYNGEE. The length of the CDR3 is 14 residues. V lost 4 bases to trimming and J lost 6 bases, with 13 bases between them. CDR3 region: CASSLRIASGELFF. The CDR3 bases are TGTGCCAGCAGCCTTCGTATAGCGTCCGGGGAGCTGTTTTTT.

The chain uses TRBV29-1 and TRBJ1-1; 7 bases map to TRBD1. This CDR3 has 13 residues. CDR1 is SQVTM, CDR2 ANQGSEA, per germline. V trimming: 7 bases; J trimming: 0 bases; junction bases outside the gene matches: 5. In DNA, the CDR3 is TGCAGCGCCGGGGACAGTTTGAACACTGAAGCTTTCTTT. Its translation: CSAGDSLNTEAFF.

This clonotype was counted many times. The chain uses TRBV7-3 and TRBJ2-1, with TRBD2 identical over 11 bases. The CDR3 has 15 amino acids. V gave up 4 bases and J gave up 3 bases; unmatched junction bases: 2. Germline V gene data show CDR1 as SGHTA and CDR2 as FQGTGA. In DNA, the CDR3 is TGTGCCAGCAGCTACGGGACTAGCGGCTACAATGAGCAGTTCTTC. Its protein product is CASSYGTSGYNEQFF.

The V gene is TRBV27, the J gene TRBJ2-3, with a tentative D call TRBD2 (7 bases). Germline V gene lookup returns CDR1 MNHEY and CDR2 SMNVEV (reference sequence). V was pared by 2 bases and J by 6 bases, with 18 bases between. The CDR3 loop spans 16 amino acids. CDR3 protein: CASSLGGALYFDTQYF. CDR3 DNA sequence: TGTGCCAGCAGTTTAGGGGGGGCTCTATACTTTGATACGCAGTATTTT.

Written as DNA, the CDR3 is TGCGCCAGCAGCCAAGAGGACGGGGGCGCCTACTATGGCTACACCTTC. Translation: CASSQEDGGAYYGYTF. The chain couples TRBV4-1 to TRBJ1-2; a possible D gene is TRBD1 (6 bases). CDR1 MGHRA and CDR2 YSYEKL come from the germline V gene. The CDR3 has 16 amino acids. Trimming shortened V by 0 bases and J by 3 bases, and 14 bases separated the two germline ends.

This clonotype was picked up a small number of times. This chain connects TRBV12-3 or TRBV12-4 to TRBJ2-1, with TRBD2 matching over 9 bases. CDR3 length: 16 residues. The CDR3, as DNA: TGTGCTCCCCAGTGCCCCGATGGCGGGGGGGTAAATGAGCAGTTCTTC. It codes for CAPQCPDGGGVNEQFF.

The V call is TRBV9, the J call TRBJ1-1; maybe TRBD1 (5 bases). There are 15 residues in the CDR3. V gave up 3 bases and J gave up 1 base, with 13 bases separating them. Germline CDR1 reads SGDLS; CDR2 reads YYNGEE. The CDR3 loop is CASSGVGGGNTEAFF. The DNA of the CDR3 is TGTGCCAGCAGCGGTGTTGGGGGAGGGAACACTGAAGCTTTCTTT.

Only a few counts were recorded for this clonotype. CDR3 DNA: TGTGCCAGCAGCTTCCCCGGGACAGGGACAGAGACCCAGTACTTC. It encodes CASSFPGTGTETQYF. The chain joins TRBV5-5 to TRBJ2-5; 9 positions match TRBD1. J gave up 4 bases and V 2 bases, and 6 bases lay outside the gene matches. The CDR3 covers 15 residues. CDR1 SGHKS and CDR2 YYEKEE come from the germline V gene (reference sequence).

The V call is TRBV29-1, the J call TRBJ2-7; D not resolved. V shed 0 bases and J shed 0 bases, with 9 bases lying between them. This CDR3 contains 14 residues. Germline lookup yields CDR1 SQVTM and CDR2 ANQGSEA. The CDR3 loop reads CSVEEKGGSYEQYF. The CDR3 bases are TGCAGCGTTGAAGAGAAGGGCGGCTCCTACGAGCAGTACTTC.

This clonotype was observed many times. This sequence joins TRBV7-9 and TRBJ2-3, with 9 bases lining up with TRBD2. Germline CDR1 and CDR2: SEHNR and FQNEAQ (reference sequence). With 1 base clipped from V and 9 bases from J, the junction kept 5 bases outside the gene matches. This CDR3 has 14 residues. The CDR3 DNA reads as TGTGCCAGCAGCTTAGAACTAGCGGGTCCGACGCAGTATTTT. It translates to CASSLELAGPTQYF.

V is TRBV6-6 and J is TRBJ1-1; no firm D call. V was clipped by 0 bases and J by 3 bases, with 11 bases between them. This CDR3 region has 15 residues. The V gene's germline CDR1 is MNHNY and CDR2 SVGAGI (reference sequence). CDR3 region: CASSYSTRVDTEAFF. CDR3 in DNA: TGTGCCAGCAGTTACTCGACTCGGGTGGACACTGAAGCTTTCTTT.

This sequence joins TRBV6-8 and TRBJ1-1; D gene unclear. V lost 7 bases and J lost 1, with 10 bases in between. The CDR3 consists of 13 residues. In germline, CDR1 is MNHGY, CDR2 SAAAGT. In nucleotides, the CDR3 is TGTGCCAGCACCGTAAACGGGAACACTGAAGCTTTCTTT. Translation: CASTVNGNTEAFF.

The chain employs TRBV18 and TRBJ2-2, with D maybe TRBD1 (5 bases). Trimming took off 4 bases at V and 3 bases at J, with 12 bases between the two ends. Germline V gives CDR1 KGHSH, CDR2 LQKENI. The CDR3 runs to 15 residues. CDR3 sequence: CASSLTVEDTGELFF. In DNA form, the CDR3 reads TGTGCCAGCTCACTGACAGTGGAAGACACCGGGGAGCTGTTTTTT.

This clonotype was seen many times. The chain is built from TRBV11-2 and TRBJ1-2, with a possible D match to TRBD1 (5 bases). This CDR3 has 14 amino acids. Trimming took 4 bases from V and 2 from J, leaving 11 bases between them. Germline assignment: CDR1 SGHAT and CDR2 FQNNGV. The CDR3 DNA follows: TGTGCCAGCAGCTCATACGGGGCGAACTATGGCTACACCTTC. Protein: CASSSYGANYGYTF.

This clonotype was seen a few times. The chain joins TRBV28 to TRBJ2-1; TRBD1 might be the D (6 bases). V was cut by 8 bases and J by 8 bases, with 22 bases left in between. This CDR3 comprises 15 residues. Germline V gives CDR1 MDHEN, CDR2 SYDVKM. The CDR3 bases are TGTGCCAGCTCAAATGAGGGACACCCTAGGGATGAGCAGTTCTTC. Translation gives CASSNEGHPRDEQFF.